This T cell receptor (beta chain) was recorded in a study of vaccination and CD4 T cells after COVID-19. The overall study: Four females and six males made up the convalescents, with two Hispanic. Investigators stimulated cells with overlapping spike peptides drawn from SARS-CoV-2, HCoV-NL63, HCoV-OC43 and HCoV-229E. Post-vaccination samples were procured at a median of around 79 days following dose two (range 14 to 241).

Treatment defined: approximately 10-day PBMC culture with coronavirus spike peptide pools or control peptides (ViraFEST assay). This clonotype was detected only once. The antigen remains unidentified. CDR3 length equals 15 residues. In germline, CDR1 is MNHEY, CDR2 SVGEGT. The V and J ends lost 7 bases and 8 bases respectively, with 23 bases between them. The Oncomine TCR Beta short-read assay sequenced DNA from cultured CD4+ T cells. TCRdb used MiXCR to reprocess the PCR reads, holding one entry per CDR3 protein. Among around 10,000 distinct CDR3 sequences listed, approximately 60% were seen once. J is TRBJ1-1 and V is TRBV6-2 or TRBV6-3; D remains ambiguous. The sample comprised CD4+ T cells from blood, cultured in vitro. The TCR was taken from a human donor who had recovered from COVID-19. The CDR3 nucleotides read TGTGCCAGCACTCGTGACGGGCCTCCAGGCCGGGAAGCTTTCTTT. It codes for CASTRDGPPGREAFF.